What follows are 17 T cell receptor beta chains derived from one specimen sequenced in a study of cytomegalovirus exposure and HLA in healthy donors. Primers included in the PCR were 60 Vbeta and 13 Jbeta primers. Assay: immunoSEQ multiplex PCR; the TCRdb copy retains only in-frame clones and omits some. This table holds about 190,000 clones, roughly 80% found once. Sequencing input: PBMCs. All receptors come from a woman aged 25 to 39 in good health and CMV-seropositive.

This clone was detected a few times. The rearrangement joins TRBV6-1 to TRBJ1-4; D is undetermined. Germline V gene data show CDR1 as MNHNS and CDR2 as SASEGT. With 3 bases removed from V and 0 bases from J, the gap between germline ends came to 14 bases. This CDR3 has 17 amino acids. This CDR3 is CASSDTRRQATNEKLFF. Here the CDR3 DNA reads TGTGCCAGCAGTGATACTCGAAGGCAGGCAACTAATGAAAAACTGTTTTTT.

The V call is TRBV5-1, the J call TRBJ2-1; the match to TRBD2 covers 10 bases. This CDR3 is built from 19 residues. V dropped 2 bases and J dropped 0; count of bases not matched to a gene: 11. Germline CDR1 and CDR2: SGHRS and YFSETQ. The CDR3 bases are TGCGCCAGCAGCTTTCGGACTAGCGGCGACCTTAGCTCCTACAATGAGCAGTTCTTC. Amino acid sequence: CASSFRTSGDLSSYNEQFF.

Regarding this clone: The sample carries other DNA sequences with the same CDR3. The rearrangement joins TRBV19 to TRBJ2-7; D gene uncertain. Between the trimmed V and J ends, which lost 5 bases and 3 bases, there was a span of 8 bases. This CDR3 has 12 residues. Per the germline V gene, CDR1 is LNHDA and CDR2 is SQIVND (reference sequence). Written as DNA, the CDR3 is TGTGCCAGTAGTGCGAACTACTACGAGCAGTACTTC. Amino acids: CASSANYYEQYF. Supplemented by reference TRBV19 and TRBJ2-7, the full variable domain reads DGGITQSPKYLFRKEGQNVTLSCEQNLNHDAMYWYRQDPGQGLRLIYYSQIVNDFQKGDIAEGYSVSREKKESFPLTVTSAQKNPTAFYLCASSANYYEQYFGPGTRLTVT.

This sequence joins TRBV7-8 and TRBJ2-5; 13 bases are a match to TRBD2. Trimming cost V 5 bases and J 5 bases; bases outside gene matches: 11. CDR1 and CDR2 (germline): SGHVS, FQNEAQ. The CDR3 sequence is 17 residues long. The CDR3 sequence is CASSPGTSGTRSETQYF. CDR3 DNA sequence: TGTGCCAGCAGCCCCGGGACTAGCGGGACCCGCTCTGAGACCCAGTACTTC.

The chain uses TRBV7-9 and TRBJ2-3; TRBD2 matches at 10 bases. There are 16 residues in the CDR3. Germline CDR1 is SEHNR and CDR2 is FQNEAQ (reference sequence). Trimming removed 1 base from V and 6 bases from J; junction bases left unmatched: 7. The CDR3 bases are TGTGCCAGCAGCTTAGGACAGCGGGGGGGCTCTGATACGCAGTATTTT. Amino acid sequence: CASSLGQRGGSDTQYF.

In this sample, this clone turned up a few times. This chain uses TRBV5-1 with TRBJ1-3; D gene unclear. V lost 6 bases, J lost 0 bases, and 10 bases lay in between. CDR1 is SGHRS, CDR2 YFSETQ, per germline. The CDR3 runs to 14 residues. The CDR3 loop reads CASKLEASGNTIYF. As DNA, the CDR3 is TGCGCCAGCAAACTCGAAGCCTCTGGAAACACCATATATTTT.

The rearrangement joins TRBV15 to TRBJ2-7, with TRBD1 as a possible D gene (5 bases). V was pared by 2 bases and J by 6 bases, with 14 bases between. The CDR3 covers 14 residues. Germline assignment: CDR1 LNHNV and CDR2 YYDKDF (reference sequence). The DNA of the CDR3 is TGTGCCACCAGCAGAACCCAGGGTTGGGCCGAGCAGTACTTC. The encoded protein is CATSRTQGWAEQYF.

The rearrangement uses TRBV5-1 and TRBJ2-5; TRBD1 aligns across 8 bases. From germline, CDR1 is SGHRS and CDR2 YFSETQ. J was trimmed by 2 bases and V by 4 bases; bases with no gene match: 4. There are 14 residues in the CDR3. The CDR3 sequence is CASSIRDRQETQYF. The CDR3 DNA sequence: TGCGCCAGCAGCATCCGGGACAGGCAAGAGACCCAGTACTTC.

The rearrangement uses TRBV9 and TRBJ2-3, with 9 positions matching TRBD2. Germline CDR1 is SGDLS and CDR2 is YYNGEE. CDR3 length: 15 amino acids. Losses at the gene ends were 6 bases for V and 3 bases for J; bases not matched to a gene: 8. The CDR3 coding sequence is TGTGCCAGCACCAGGGGTAGCGGGGGTACAGATACGCAGTATTTT. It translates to CASTRGSGGTDTQYF.

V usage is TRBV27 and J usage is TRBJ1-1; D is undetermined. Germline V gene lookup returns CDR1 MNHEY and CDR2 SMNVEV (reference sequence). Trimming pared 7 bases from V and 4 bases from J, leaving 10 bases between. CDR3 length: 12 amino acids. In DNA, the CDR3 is TGTGCCAGCAAATCAGGAGGCACTGAAGCTTTCTTT. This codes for CASKSGGTEAFF.

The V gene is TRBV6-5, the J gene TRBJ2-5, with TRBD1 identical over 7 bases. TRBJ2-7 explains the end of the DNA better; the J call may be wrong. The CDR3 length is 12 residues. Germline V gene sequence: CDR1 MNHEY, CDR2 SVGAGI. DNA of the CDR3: TGTGCCATTAAGACAGGGATGAACGAGCAGTACTTC. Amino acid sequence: CAIKTGMNEQYF.

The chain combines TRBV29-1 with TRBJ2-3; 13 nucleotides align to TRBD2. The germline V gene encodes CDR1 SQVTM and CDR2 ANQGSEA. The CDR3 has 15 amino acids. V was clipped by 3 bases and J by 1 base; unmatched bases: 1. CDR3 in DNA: TGCAGCGTTGAGGGGACTAGCGGGGGCACAGATACGCAGTATTTT. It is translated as CSVEGTSGGTDTQYF.

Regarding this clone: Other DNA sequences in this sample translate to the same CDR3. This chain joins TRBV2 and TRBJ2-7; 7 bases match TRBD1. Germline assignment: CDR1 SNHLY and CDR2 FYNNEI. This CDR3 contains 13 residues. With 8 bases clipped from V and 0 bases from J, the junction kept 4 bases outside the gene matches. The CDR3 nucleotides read TGTGCCAGCGACCGGGACAGCTCCTACGAGCAGTACTTC. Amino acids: CASDRDSSYEQYF.

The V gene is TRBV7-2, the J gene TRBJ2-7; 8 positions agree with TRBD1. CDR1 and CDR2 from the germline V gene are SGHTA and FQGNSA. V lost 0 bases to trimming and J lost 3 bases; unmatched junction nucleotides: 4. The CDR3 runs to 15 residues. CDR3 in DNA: TGTGCCAGCAGCTTAGCGGCAGGGGGCCTCTACGAGCAGTACTTC. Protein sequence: CASSLAAGGLYEQYF.

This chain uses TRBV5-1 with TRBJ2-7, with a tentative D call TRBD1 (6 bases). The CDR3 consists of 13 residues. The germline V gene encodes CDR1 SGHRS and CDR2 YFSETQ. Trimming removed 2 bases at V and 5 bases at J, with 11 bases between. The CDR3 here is CASSLQGINEQYF. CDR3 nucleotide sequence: TGCGCCAGCAGCTTACAGGGTATCAACGAGCAGTACTTC.

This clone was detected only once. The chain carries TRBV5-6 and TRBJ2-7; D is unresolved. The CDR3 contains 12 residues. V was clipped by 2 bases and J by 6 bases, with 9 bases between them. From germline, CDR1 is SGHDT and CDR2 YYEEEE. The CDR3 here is CASSLRLTEQYF. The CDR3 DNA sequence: TGTGCCAGCAGCTTACGACTGACCGAGCAGTACTTC.

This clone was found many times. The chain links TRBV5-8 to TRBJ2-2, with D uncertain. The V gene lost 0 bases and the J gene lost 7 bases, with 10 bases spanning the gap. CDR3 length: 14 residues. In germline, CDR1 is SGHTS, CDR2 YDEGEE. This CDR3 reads CASSLAMAGGELFF. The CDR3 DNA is TGTGCCAGCAGCTTGGCCATGGCAGGCGGGGAGCTGTTTTTT.